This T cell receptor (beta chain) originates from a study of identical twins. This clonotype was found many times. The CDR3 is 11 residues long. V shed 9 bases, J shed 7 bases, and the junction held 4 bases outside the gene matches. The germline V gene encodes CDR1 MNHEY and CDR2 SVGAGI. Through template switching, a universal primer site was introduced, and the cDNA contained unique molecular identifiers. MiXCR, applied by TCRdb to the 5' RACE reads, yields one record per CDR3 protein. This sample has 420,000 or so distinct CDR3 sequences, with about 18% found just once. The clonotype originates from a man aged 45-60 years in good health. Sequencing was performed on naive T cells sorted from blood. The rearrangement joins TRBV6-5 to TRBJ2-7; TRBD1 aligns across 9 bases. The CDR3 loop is CASHRGLEQYF. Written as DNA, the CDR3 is TGTGCCAGTCACAGGGGGCTGGAGCAGTACTTC.